A selection of T cell receptor beta chains follows, all from one sample in a study of blood T cell repertoires in COVID-19. This table comes from immunoSEQ multiplex PCR, and its TCRdb copy is limited to in-frame clones, with some not included. The sample holds about 78,000 clones, roughly 91% seen once. The specimen was peripheral blood. All receptors derive from a woman aged 45 to 65 in a cohort sampled during active COVID-19. Both conserved end residues are part of each CDR3. Each record gives: CDR3 protein, CDR3 DNA, V gene, clone size, J gene, D gene. D genes are given only for firm matches. Size tells how often a clone was seen (once, few, many) or the class of an expanded clone, and some rows leave it out.

CAWSTFGTGSGYTF,TGTGCCTGGAGTACCTTTGGGACTGGTTCTGGCTACACCTTC,TRBV30,.,TRBJ1-2,.
CASLPGNRAGTGYTF,TGTGCCAGCCTGCCGGGGAACAGGGCCGGGACTGGCTACACCTTC,TRBV3-1/TRBV3-2,.,TRBJ1-2,.
CASSLLQGIPSTEAFF,TGTGCCAGCAGCTTACTTCAGGGTATCCCTAGCACTGAAGCTTTCTTT,TRBV7-6,.,TRBJ1-1,.
CASSRGMNTEAFF,TGTGCCAGCAGTAGGGGTATGAACACTGAAGCTTTCTTT,TRBV28,.,TRBJ1-1,.
CAAIGTEGANVLTF,TGTGCCGCAATTGGGACAGAAGGGGCCAACGTCCTGACTTTC,TRBV7-9,.,TRBJ2-6,TRBD1
CASSLSGLYGYTF,TGTGCCAGCAGTTTATCCGGGTTATATGGCTACACCTTC,TRBV28,.,TRBJ1-2,.
CATSDPTGGDYTF,TGTGCCACCAGTGATCCGACAGGGGGTGACTACACCTTC,TRBV24-1,.,TRBJ1-2,TRBD1
CASSIYRDTNQPQHF,TGTGCCAGTAGTATTTACCGGGACACTAATCAGCCCCAGCATTTT,TRBV19,.,TRBJ1-5,.
CASSSQGQPQHF,TGTGCCAGCAGCTCTCAGGGTCAGCCCCAGCATTTT,TRBV7-9,few,TRBJ1-5,.
CASSRPLLGTDTQYF,TGTGCCAGCAGCCGACCCCTCCTCGGGACAGATACGCAGTATTTT,TRBV27,few,TRBJ2-3,.
CASSLGLPATDTQYF,TGTGCCAGCAGTTTAGGTCTACCTGCCACAGATACGCAGTATTTT,TRBV27,.,TRBJ2-3,.
CASSQCHPGTGEIPGANVLTF,TGCGCCAGCAGTCAATGCCATCCCGGGACAGGGGAAATCCCTGGGGCCAACGTCCTGACTTTC,TRBV23-1,.,TRBJ2-6,TRBD1
CASSADRTEAFF,TGTGCCAGCAGTGCCGACAGGACTGAAGCTTTCTTT,TRBV28,.,TRBJ1-1,.
CASQTGYNSPLHF,TGTGCCAGCCAGACAGGGTATAATTCACCCCTCCACTTT,TRBV19,.,TRBJ1-6,TRBD1
CASSLDRGNTEAFF,TGTGCCAGCAGTCTGGACAGGGGGAACACTGAAGCTTTCTTT,TRBV2,once,TRBJ1-1,TRBD1